One sample yielded the 22 T cell receptor beta chains listed below, sequenced in a study of blood T cell repertoires in COVID-19. The protocol was immunoSEQ multiplex PCR, while the TCRdb copy is restricted to in-frame clones and leaves out a portion. This table has some 74,000 clones, approximately 80% appearing once. The sequencing input was peripheral blood. Receptors were obtained from a human donor in a cohort sampled during active COVID-19.

V is TRBV6-5 and J is TRBJ1-3, with no clear D. CDR3 length: 14 residues. V dropped 6 bases and J dropped 0 bases, with 9 bases sitting between them. Germline V gene sequence: CDR1 MNHEY, CDR2 SVGAGI. The CDR3 sequence: CASRLGSSGNTIYF. In DNA form, the CDR3 reads TGTGCCAGCAGACTCGGGAGCTCTGGAAACACCATATATTTT.

V and J are TRBV6-2 or TRBV6-3 and TRBJ1-2; D is unclear. The CDR3 consists of 16 residues. The germline CDR1 and CDR2 sequences are MNHEY and SVGEGT. Between the trimmed V and J ends, which lost 5 bases and 2 bases, there was a span of 18 bases. The CDR3 bases are TGTGCCAGCAGTCCGCAGGCGTCCGGCCCCAACTATGGCTACACCTTC. Protein sequence: CASSPQASGPNYGYTF.

The rearrangement joins TRBV6-5 to TRBJ2-7; 12 positions agree with TRBD1. Germline V gene data show CDR1 as MNHEY and CDR2 as SVGAGI. The CDR3 has 13 residues. Trimming at V came to 10 bases and at J to 6 bases, leaving 7 bases not matched to a gene. The CDR3 DNA is TGTGCCACTCGTCGGGACAGGGGGCGCGAGCAGTACTTC. It codes for CATRRDRGREQYF.

V and J are TRBV5-4 and TRBJ2-3; TRBD2 agrees at 12 bases. The CDR3 length is 18 residues. Looked up from germline, CDR1 is SGHNT and CDR2 is YYREEE (reference sequence). Unmatched junction bases numbered 7, after V lost 0 bases and J lost 2 bases. The CDR3 loop is CASSLAFLAGGITDTQYF. In DNA, the CDR3 is TGTGCCAGCAGCTTGGCCTTTCTAGCGGGGGGGATCACAGATACGCAGTATTTT.

The chain uses TRBV6-5 and TRBJ1-2; D is possibly TRBD1 (5 bases). This CDR3 has 13 residues. The V end lost 5 bases, the J end lost 10 bases, and 17 bases lay between the germline ends. Germline V gene lookup returns CDR1 MNHEY and CDR2 SVGAGI. CDR3 coding DNA: TGTGCCAGCAGTCGCCCTTCGCCGGGACTCTACACCTTC. Protein: CASSRPSPGLYTF.

V usage is TRBV9 and J usage is TRBJ1-4, with D perhaps TRBD1 (6 bases). Trimming cost V 4 bases and J 5 bases, with 12 bases left between them. Germline CDR1 is SGDLS and CDR2 is YYNGEE. This CDR3 region has 14 residues. The CDR3 DNA is TGTGCCAGCAGCCATCAGGGGCGGAATGAAAAACTGTTTTTT. Encoded protein: CASSHQGRNEKLFF.

This sequence joins TRBV19 and TRBJ2-2; TRBD2 matches at 8 bases. V lost 9 bases, J lost 8 bases, and 11 bases stayed unmatched. Germline V gene sequence: CDR1 LNHDA, CDR2 SQIVND (reference sequence). This CDR3 comprises 14 residues. CDR3 in DNA: TGTGCCAGCACGGGGGGGCCGGTGTTAGGGGAGCTGTTTTTT. Translated: CASTGGPVLGELFF. The full variable domain, in which reference TRBV19 and TRBJ2-2 provide the parts outside the CDR3, is DGGITQSPKYLFRKEGQNVTLSCEQNLNHDAMYWYRQDPGQGLRLIYYSQIVNDFQKGDIAEGYSVSREKKESFPLTVTSAQKNPTAFYLCASTGGPVLGELFFGEGSRLTVL.

The chain is built from TRBV30 and TRBJ2-3; maybe TRBD2 (5 bases). V lost 3 bases and J 2 bases, leaving 6 bases between the germline ends. The CDR3 totals 12 residues. Germline V CDR1 and CDR2: GTSNPN, SVGIG (reference sequence). The CDR3 region is CAWSGNTDTQYF. The CDR3 coding sequence is TGTGCCTGGAGCGGGAACACAGATACGCAGTATTTT.

The V call is TRBV5-5, the J call TRBJ1-1; D possibly corresponds to TRBD1 (5 bases). CDR3 length equals 14 residues. Germline CDR1 is SGHKS and CDR2 is YYEKEE (reference sequence). Trimming removed 0 bases at V and 5 bases at J, with 11 bases between. The CDR3 DNA is TGTGCCAGCAGCTTGGTCGGCAGGGCGACTGAAGCTTTCTTT. Translating gives CASSLVGRATEAFF.

There are a few counts of this clone. The chain employs TRBV15 and TRBJ1-5, with unresolved D. Per germline, CDR1 LNHNV and CDR2 YYDKDF (reference sequence). V lost 4 bases, J lost 4 bases, and 11 bases lay in between. The CDR3 consists of 14 residues. The CDR3 reads CATSIREANQPQHF. CDR3 sequence (DNA): TGTGCCACCAGCATACGGGAGGCTAATCAGCCCCAGCATTTT.

V is TRBV5-8 and J is TRBJ2-1; 9 bases map to TRBD1. CDR3 length: 15 amino acids. V trimming: 4 bases; J trimming: 9 bases; junction bases outside the gene matches: 11. Germline CDR1 reads SGHTS; CDR2 reads YDEGEE. In DNA form, the CDR3 reads TGTGCCAGCAGCCCGCTGGGACAGGGTTCCGCTGAGCAGTTCTTC. It translates to CASSPLGQGSAEQFF.

The CDR3 DNA follows: TGCGCCAGCAGCTCCCTAGCGGGGGCCGGGGAGCTGTTTTTT. Protein sequence: CASSSLAGAGELFF. The chain uses TRBV5-1 and TRBJ2-2; 10 bases fit TRBD2. J gave up 6 bases and V 3 bases, and 2 bases lay outside the gene matches. Germline CDR1 and CDR2: SGHRS and YFSETQ. This CDR3 has 14 amino acids.

This clone showed up just once. The V call is TRBV18, the J call TRBJ1-5, with 10 bases matching TRBD1. V was pared by 4 bases and J by 6 bases, with 3 bases of the junction left unmatched. The CDR3 length is 14 residues. Germline CDR1 reads KGHSH; CDR2 reads LQKENI. This chain's CDR3 is CASSRDRGPQPQHF. As DNA, the CDR3 is TGTGCCAGCTCACGGGACAGGGGACCTCAGCCCCAGCATTTT.

This rearrangement joins TRBV27 to TRBJ1-2; D possibly corresponds to TRBD1 (5 bases). This CDR3 is 13 amino acids long. The V end was cut by 5 bases, the J end by 3 bases, with 10 bases between. CDR1 MNHEY and CDR2 SMNVEV come from the germline V gene (reference sequence). The chain's CDR3 is CASSPDRYYGYTF. The CDR3 DNA is TGTGCCAGCAGTCCTGACAGATACTATGGCTACACCTTC.

The V call is TRBV28, the J call TRBJ1-3; 9 bases are shared with TRBD1. CDR1 MDHEN and CDR2 SYDVKM come from the germline V gene. This CDR3 spans 16 amino acids. V was pared by 10 bases and J by 4 bases, with 14 bases of the junction left unmatched. CDR3 protein: CATYLNRGPLGNTIYF. As DNA, the CDR3 is TGTGCCACCTACTTAAACAGGGGGCCTTTAGGAAACACCATATATTTT.

In this sample, this clone turned up many times. This rearrangement joins TRBV3-1 (or the pseudogene TRBV3-2) to TRBJ2-5; 12 nucleotides line up with TRBD2. J was trimmed by 5 bases and V by 5 bases; bases with no gene match: 6. Germline CDR1 LGHDT, CDR2 YNNKEL (reference sequence). The CDR3 loop spans 15 amino acids. The CDR3 loop is CASSASGGAYETQYF. CDR3 nucleotide sequence: TGTGCCAGCAGCGCTAGCGGGGGGGCCTATGAGACCCAGTACTTC.

The chain couples TRBV24-1 to TRBJ1-5; 9 bases agree with TRBD1. The length of the CDR3 is 15 residues. Germline CDR1 is KGHDR and CDR2 is SFDVKD. V was clipped by 4 bases and J by 5 bases; unmatched bases: 5. The DNA of the CDR3 is TGTGCCACCAGTGAGACCGGGACAGGGCATCAGCCCCAGCATTTT. Translating it yields CATSETGTGHQPQHF.

This clone was detected a few times. V and J are TRBV5-1 and TRBJ2-7; TRBD1 might be the D (6 bases). The CDR3 is 15 residues long. V lost 4 bases, J lost 3 bases, and 17 bases lay in between. Looked up from germline, CDR1 is SGHRS and CDR2 is YFSETQ. CDR3 amino acids: CASSPIGQKNYEQYF. The CDR3 DNA is TGCGCCAGCAGCCCTATCGGACAGAAGAACTACGAGCAGTACTTC.

V is TRBV5-1 and J is TRBJ2-3; TRBD2 agrees at 10 bases. Trimming cost V 4 bases and J 4 bases; bases outside gene matches: 9. The length of the CDR3 is 16 residues. Germline CDR1 SGHRS, CDR2 YFSETQ. The CDR3 region is CASSPQAGGPSDTQYF. As DNA, the CDR3 is TGCGCCAGCAGCCCTCAAGCGGGAGGGCCCTCAGATACGCAGTATTTT.

The CDR3 bases are TGCGCCAGCAGCTGGGTGGCGGACAGGGGAGAAAAACTGTTTTTT. Amino acid sequence: CASSWVADRGEKLFF. The gene calls are TRBV5-1 and TRBJ1-4; 9 bases agree with TRBD1. The germline V gene has CDR1 SGHRS and CDR2 YFSETQ. The CDR3 consists of 15 residues. V lost 3 bases to trimming and J lost 8 bases; unmatched junction nucleotides: 8.

This clone occurred once. The chain is built from TRBV6-5 and TRBJ2-5; 7 bases are shared with TRBD1. CDR1 is MNHEY, CDR2 SVGAGI, per germline. Germline trimming cut 10 bases from V and 1 base from J; bases unmatched to any gene: 6. CDR3 length: 13 amino acids. Written as DNA, the CDR3 is TGTGCCACCTCGGGACAGATCCAAGAGACCCAGTACTTC. Amino acid sequence: CATSGQIQETQYF.

The chain carries TRBV30 and TRBJ1-2; D not resolved. CDR1 GTSNPN and CDR2 SVGIG come from the germline V gene (reference sequence). This CDR3 spans 13 amino acids. V was cut by 2 bases and J by 4 bases, with 11 bases left in between. CDR3 loop: CAWSQPAGYGYTF. The CDR3 coding sequence is TGTGCCTGGAGTCAACCCGCGGGCTATGGCTACACCTTC.